Below are 26 T cell receptor beta chains sequenced from a single sample in a study of T cell repertoires in cytomegalovirus infection. MiXCR, applied by TCRdb to the reads, yields one record per CDR3 protein. Of about 200,000 distinct CDR3 sequences listed, about a tenth are singletons. Sample: PBMCs. The receptors stem from a human donor in good health (CMV status not recorded). Some clones in this sample may be carry-over from other donors' samples.

In this sample, this clonotype turned up a few times. The rearrangement uses TRBV7-9 and TRBJ1-2, with TRBD1 matching over 9 bases. V lost 4 bases to trimming and J lost 0 bases; unmatched junction nucleotides: 6. CDR3 length: 16 amino acids. CDR1 and CDR2 (germline): SEHNR, FQNEAQ (reference sequence). CDR3 nucleotide sequence: TGTGCCAGCAGCTGGGGACAGGGTCTAACTAACTATGGCTACACCTTC. This translates into CASSWGQGLTNYGYTF.

The chain has TRBV29-1 and TRBJ2-7, with D perhaps matching TRBD2 (6 bases). The CDR3 length is 13 residues. Germline V gene sequence: CDR1 SQVTM, CDR2 ANQGSEA. Trimming took off 5 bases at V and 2 bases at J, with 13 bases between the two ends. The CDR3 DNA reads as TGCAGCGTTTCCGGGGGTCCTGCCTACGAGCAGTACTTC. Its protein is CSVSGGPAYEQYF.

This clonotype has a handful of counts. V gene TRBV11-2 combines with J gene TRBJ2-1; no firm D call. Between the trimmed V and J ends, which lost 0 bases and 7 bases, there was a span of 7 bases. This CDR3 region has 13 residues. CDR1 is SGHAT, CDR2 FQNNGV, per germline. The CDR3 sequence: CASSLDSENEQFF. DNA for the CDR3: TGTGCCAGCAGCTTAGATTCGGAGAATGAGCAGTTCTTC.

The chain has TRBV5-6 and TRBJ2-2, with 9 bases that match TRBD1. From germline, CDR1 is SGHDT and CDR2 YYEEEE. This CDR3 contains 15 residues. Trimming cost V 4 bases and J 4 bases; bases outside gene matches: 5. Here the CDR3 reads CASSLDRGFTGELFF. CDR3 DNA sequence: TGTGCCAGCAGCCTTGACAGGGGGTTCACCGGGGAGCTGTTTTTT.

This clonotype was detected ten times or more. The V gene is TRBV7-2, the J gene TRBJ1-6; 9 nucleotides agree with TRBD1. The CDR3 runs 15 residues. Per the germline V gene, CDR1 is SGHTA and CDR2 is FQGNSA. V shed 5 bases, J shed 8 bases, and the junction held 7 bases outside the gene matches. CDR3 in amino acids: CASSPTGGGHSPLHF. The CDR3 DNA reads as TGTGCCAGCAGCCCGACAGGGGGTGGGCATTCACCCCTCCACTTT.

This clonotype appeared a few times. The chain recombines TRBV12-3 or TRBV12-4 with TRBJ1-2; a possible D gene is TRBD1 (5 bases). This CDR3 comprises 12 residues. The V gene lost 8 bases and the J gene lost 8 bases, with 15 bases spanning the gap. CDR3: CASGPGPQGYTF. In DNA form, the CDR3 reads TGTGCCAGCGGTCCGGGGCCGCAGGGCTACACCTTC.

This clonotype showed up many times. This chain connects TRBV28 to TRBJ1-2; 8 positions agree with TRBD1. This CDR3 region has 16 residues. The V gene's germline CDR1 is MDHEN and CDR2 SYDVKM. Trimming cost V 4 bases and J 7 bases; bases outside gene matches: 14. As DNA, the CDR3 is TGTGCCAGCAGTTCCCCAGGCCTTGGACAGGGTGGTGGCTACACCTTC. Protein sequence: CASSSPGLGQGGGYTF.

This clonotype has a count of ten or more. V usage is TRBV28 and J usage is TRBJ1-1, with TRBD1 identical over 10 bases. The length of the CDR3 is 15 residues. V trimming: 7 bases; J trimming: 4 bases; junction bases outside the gene matches: 9. Germline lookup yields CDR1 MDHEN and CDR2 SYDVKM. The chain's CDR3 is CASIPPGQGSTEAFF. The CDR3 nucleotides are TGTGCCAGCATCCCGCCGGGACAGGGGTCCACTGAAGCTTTCTTT.

The gene calls are TRBV29-1 and TRBJ2-2, with 7 nucleotides matching TRBD1. V dropped 5 bases and J dropped 5; count of bases not matched to a gene: 2. Germline CDR1 SQVTM, CDR2 ANQGSEA. This CDR3 is built from 12 residues. CDR3 DNA: TGCAGCGTTCTACAGGGGACCGGGGAGCTGTTTTTT. Translation: CSVLQGTGELFF.

There are a few counts of this clonotype. The chain has TRBV12-3 or TRBV12-4 and TRBJ1-5; possibly TRBD1 for D (5 bases). CDR3 length equals 14 residues. V was cut by 3 bases and J by 3 bases, with 9 bases left in between. The CDR3 DNA sequence: TGTGCCAGCAGTTTCGCCAGGGTCAATCAGCCCCAGCATTTT. This sequence encodes CASSFARVNQPQHF.

This clonotype was seen many times. This chain connects TRBV7-2 to TRBJ2-3; possibly TRBD1 for D (5 bases). V shed 6 bases and J shed 6 bases, with 10 bases lying between them. The CDR3 runs to 12 residues. Germline loops: CDR1 SGHTA, CDR2 FQGNSA. In nucleotides, the CDR3 is TGTGCCAGCAGAGGTGCAGGGGATACGCAGTATTTT. Protein product: CASRGAGDTQYF.

This clonotype was counted many times. The chain is built from TRBV7-8 and TRBJ2-5; the match to TRBD1 covers 7 bases. CDR3 length equals 15 residues. Germline V gene data show CDR1 as SGHVS and CDR2 as FQNEAQ. The trim removed 5 bases at V and 4 bases at J, leaving 10 bases unmatched. The CDR3 sequence: CASSTTGTARETQYF. The CDR3 bases are TGTGCCAGCAGCACCACCGGGACAGCCAGAGAGACCCAGTACTTC.

This clonotype was recorded many times. The chain is built from TRBV7-2 and TRBJ1-4, with D unresolved. With 1 base removed from V and 6 bases from J, the gap between germline ends came to 6 bases. The germline V gene has CDR1 SGHTA and CDR2 FQGNSA. The CDR3 has 13 residues. For the CDR3, the DNA is TGTGCCAGCAGCTTAGGAGTATATGAAAAACTGTTTTTT. This gives the protein CASSLGVYEKLFF.

The CDR3 is CASSEGWEHAYF. The DNA of the CDR3 is TGTGCCAGCAGTGAGGGGTGGGAACATGCGTACTTC. The chain is built from TRBV25-1 and TRBJ2-4, with D unresolved. Germline-derived CDR1 and CDR2 are MGHDK and SYGVNS. This CDR3 has 12 residues. Trimming removed 3 bases from V and 15 bases from J, with 15 bases in between.

There are many counts of this clonotype. This rearrangement joins TRBV12-3 or TRBV12-4 to TRBJ2-7; TRBD1 agrees at 8 bases. After removal of 4 bases from V and 2 bases from J, the junction contained 7 bases not matched to a gene. The CDR3 has 15 amino acids. Written as DNA, the CDR3 is TGTGCCAGCAGTTCACACCGGGACAGGACCTACGAGCAGTACTTC. Amino acids: CASSSHRDRTYEQYF.

For this clonotype: A read error may be the cause here, since a much bigger clone is one base away. This chain joins TRBV7-2 and TRBJ2-7; 10 positions agree with TRBD2. The CDR3 totals 14 residues. In germline, CDR1 is SGHTA, CDR2 FQGNSA. In nucleotides, the CDR3 is TGTGCCAGCACCCGGACTAGCGGTGCCTACGAGCGGTACTTC. Translation gives CASTRTSGAYERYF.

This clonotype came up a few times. V gene TRBV20-1 combines with J gene TRBJ2-7; TRBD1 is a possible D gene (6 bases). V lost 6 bases and J 4 bases, leaving 22 bases between the germline ends. Germline V lookup: CDR1 DFQATT, CDR2 SNEGSKA (reference sequence). This CDR3 is built from 15 residues. The CDR3 sequence is CSAKGTGRGSYEQYF. DNA for the CDR3: TGCAGTGCCAAGGGAACAGGGAGAGGTTCATACGAGCAGTACTTC.

This clonotype was seen a few times. The rearrangement links TRBV5-5 to TRBJ1-4; 8 bases align to TRBD1. CDR1 SGHKS and CDR2 YYEKEE come from the germline V gene (reference sequence). The CDR3 is 16 amino acids. Trimming took 0 bases from V and 5 from J; bases not matched to a gene: 6. Here the CDR3 reads CASSLGPQGANEKLFF. The CDR3 DNA reads TGTGCCAGCAGCTTGGGTCCCCAGGGGGCGAATGAAAAACTGTTTTTT.

Ten or more counts support this clonotype. The V call is TRBV11-2, the J call TRBJ2-7; 7 nucleotides align to TRBD1. The CDR3 covers 14 residues. With V trimmed by 5 bases and J by 5 bases, 9 bases remained unmatched. Germline V lookup: CDR1 SGHAT, CDR2 FQNNGV. The CDR3 nucleotides read TGTGCCAGCAGCCCCCGGGACAGAATGAACGAGCAGTACTTC. Translation gives CASSPRDRMNEQYF.

The sample holds a few counts of this clonotype. This chain connects TRBV6-2 or TRBV6-3 to TRBJ2-7, with no clear D. The germline V gene has CDR1 MNHEY and CDR2 SVGEGT. The CDR3 extends over 12 amino acids. V was pared by 8 bases and J by 3 bases, with 11 bases between. The CDR3 here is CASGRVGYEQYF. The CDR3 nucleotides are TGTGCCAGCGGTCGTGTAGGCTACGAGCAGTACTTC.

In its sample, this clonotype was seen a few times. The chain couples TRBV6-6 to TRBJ2-5, with a weak D call TRBD1 (6 bases). The CDR3 runs to 12 residues. The germline CDR1 and CDR2 sequences are MNHNY and SVGAGI (reference sequence). V was trimmed by 2 bases and J by 5 bases, leaving 6 bases between them. This chain's CDR3 is CASSYTGETQYF. CDR3 in DNA: TGTGCCAGCAGTTACACAGGGGAGACCCAGTACTTC.

This sequence joins TRBV7-6 and TRBJ2-1; D is unclear. Germline V CDR1 and CDR2: SGHVS, FNYEAQ. The CDR3 is made up of 12 amino acids. Trimming pared 5 bases from V and 2 bases from J, leaving 4 bases between. CDR3 nucleotides: TGTGCCAGCAGCCTCCCCTACAATGAGCAGTTCTTC. Amino acids: CASSLPYNEQFF.

This clonotype was picked up many times. CDR3 coding DNA: TGTGCCAGCAGCTTAGCCGTAGCGGTCACAGATACGCAGTATTTT. This translates into CASSLAVAVTDTQYF. The rearrangement links TRBV7-2 to TRBJ2-3, with D tentatively TRBD2 (6 bases). Germline V CDR1 and CDR2: SGHTA, FQGNSA. The CDR3 has 15 amino acids. The germline V and J ends were trimmed by 0 bases and 2 bases, with 9 bases remaining between them.

At least ten counts were recorded for this clonotype. The chain links TRBV7-3 to TRBJ2-3, with TRBD1 matching over 11 bases. CDR3 size: 14 residues. From germline, CDR1 is SGHTA and CDR2 FQGTGA. With 4 bases clipped from V and 4 bases from J, the junction kept 1 base outside the gene matches. The CDR3 DNA is TGTGCCAGCAGCTGGGGACAGGGGGCAGATACGCAGTATTTT. This translates into CASSWGQGADTQYF.

This clonotype was detected many times. V usage is TRBV6-5 and J usage is TRBJ2-3, with D possibly TRBD2 on 6 matching bases. Germline CDR1 reads MNHEY; CDR2 reads SVGAGI. The length of the CDR3 is 15 residues. Trimming left V 0 bases short and J 3 bases short, with 10 bases between. The CDR3 DNA sequence: TGTGCCAGCAGTTACTCTCTAGCGTTAACAGATACGCAGTATTTT. Protein product: CASSYSLALTDTQYF.

This clonotype was seen repeatedly, ten times or more. V is TRBV7-9 and J is TRBJ2-6; the D is unclear. The CDR3 is made up of 14 amino acids. Trimming stripped 8 bases from V and 0 bases from J, with 8 bases between. In germline, CDR1 is SEHNR, CDR2 FQNEAQ (reference sequence). The CDR3 loop is CASSALSGANVLTF. The CDR3 nucleotides are TGTGCCAGCTCGGCCCTCTCTGGGGCCAACGTCCTGACTTTC.